This T cell receptor (beta chain) originates from a study of shared clonotypes between healthy human individuals. Study-level findings and limits: Around 5% of naive CD4 clonotypes were common to several donors.

This clone was detected only a few times. The antigen is undetermined. At a deep level, the assay was run. Profiled with immunoSEQ multiplex PCR; TCRdb holds only in-frame clones, not every one. The sample has 550,000 to 700,000 clones; around 73% are singletons. CDR1 and CDR2 (germline): SGHAT, FQNNGV. The CDR3 totals 15 residues. Trimming cost V 5 bases and J 0 bases, with 13 bases left between them. The sample comprised memory CD4+ T cells sorted from blood. Subset described: CD45RA-negative fraction. The clonotype was recovered from a woman under 40 in good health. The chain carries TRBV11-2 and TRBJ1-1, with no clear D. The CDR3 DNA is TGTGCCAGCAGCGTTAAGACCAGTTTGAACACTGAAGCTTTCTTT. Encoded protein: CASSVKTSLNTEAFF.